A single sample gave rise to the 14 T cell receptor beta chains below, sequenced in a study of CDR3 diversity in severe acne. One entry per CDR3 protein results from TCRdb running MiXCR on the PCR reads. The profile shows roughly 100,000 distinct CDR3 sequences, 51% of them singletons. Sequenced sample: blood. The origin of the receptors is a male donor with acne.

The chain's CDR3 is CASSWLGQVNSNQPQHF. The CDR3 region has the DNA TGTGCCAGCAGCTGGTTAGGACAGGTCAATAGCAATCAGCCCCAGCATTTT. J is TRBJ1-5 and V is TRBV6-1; 7 positions agree with TRBD1. This CDR3 contains 17 residues. V lost 6 bases, J lost 0 bases, and 11 bases stayed unmatched. In germline, CDR1 is MNHNS, CDR2 SASEGT.

V usage is TRBV28 and J usage is TRBJ2-7; maybe TRBD2 (5 bases). Germline V lookup: CDR1 MDHEN, CDR2 SYDVKM. Trimming removed 3 bases at V and 2 bases at J, with 8 bases between. The CDR3 is made up of 13 amino acids. The CDR3 loop is CASSLTTPYEQYF. The CDR3, as DNA: TGTGCCAGCAGTTTGACTACCCCCTACGAGCAGTACTTC.

Note on this clonotype: A much larger clone is a single base away; this may be a read error. The chain is built from TRBV4-3 and TRBJ2-7; D is tentatively TRBD1 or TRBD2 (5 bases each). The CDR3 consists of 15 residues. Germline V gene lookup returns CDR1 LGHNA and CDR2 YSLEER. The CDR3 region has the DNA TGCACCAGCAGCCAAGAGGGACGGAATACCTACGAGCAGTACTTC. It specifies CTSSQEGRNTYEQYF.

This clonotype has more than one count but fewer than ten. This chain links TRBV20-1 with TRBJ2-2; 7 nucleotides match TRBD2. Germline V gives CDR1 DFQATT, CDR2 SNEGSKA (reference sequence). V gave up 1 base and J gave up 7 bases; unmatched junction bases: 9. The CDR3 contains 15 residues. For the CDR3, the DNA is TGCAGTGCTAGAGGGCCATGGACTAGTGGCGGGGAGCTGTTTTTT. Encoded protein: CSARGPWTSGGELFF.

This clonotype was seen many times. V gene TRBV5-5 combines with J gene TRBJ2-1; TRBD2 is a possible D gene (5 bases). V was pared by 6 bases and J by 0 bases, with 13 bases between. CDR1 is SGHKS and CDR2 is YYEKEE in the germline V gene (reference sequence). The CDR3 totals 15 residues. CDR3 DNA sequence: TGTGCCAGCATTCTCGACGGGGTCTCCTACAATGAGCAGTTCTTC. Protein product: CASILDGVSYNEQFF.

CDR3 loop: CASTARWEGEQYV. The CDR3 DNA reads TGCGCCAGCACTGCCCGGTGGGAGGGCGAGCAGTACGTC. This chain uses TRBV5-1 with TRBJ2-7; 7 nucleotides match TRBD2. J was trimmed by 6 bases and V by 6 bases; bases with no gene match: 9. Per germline, CDR1 SGHRS and CDR2 YFSETQ. The CDR3 consists of 13 residues.

This clonotype was recorded a few times. In DNA form, the CDR3 reads TGTGCCACCAGTGACAAGACAGGGCCTTACACTGAAGCTTTCTTT. Translating it yields CATSDKTGPYTEAFF. The chain uses TRBV24-1 and TRBJ1-1; TRBD1 agrees at 7 bases. Trimming at V came to 4 bases and at J to 3 bases, leaving 7 bases not matched to a gene. This CDR3 is built from 15 residues. Germline values: CDR1 KGHDR, CDR2 SFDVKD.

This clonotype was seen many times. This chain joins TRBV19 and TRBJ2-5; 8 bases are shared with TRBD2. The CDR3 contains 16 residues. With 6 bases clipped from V and 4 bases from J, the junction kept 13 bases outside the gene matches. The germline V gene encodes CDR1 LNHDA and CDR2 SQIVND (reference sequence). The CDR3 region is CASSQTIAGSGETQYF. CDR3 nucleotides: TGTGCCAGTAGCCAAACGATAGCGGGATCGGGAGAGACCCAGTACTTC.

As regards this clonotype: A much more abundant neighbour one base away suggests this may be a read error. This sequence joins TRBV20-1 and TRBJ2-3; 8 bases are a match to TRBD1. The CDR3 totals 15 residues. Germline CDR1 and CDR2: DFQATT and SNEGSKA (reference sequence). The chain's CDR3 is CSARPDRGVTGTQYF. In nucleotides, the CDR3 is TGCAGTGCTAGACCTGACAGGGGAGTGACAGGTACGCAGTATTTT.

The chain has TRBV7-3 and TRBJ1-4; the D is unclear. The CDR3 is made up of 16 amino acids. The germline gives CDR1 SGHTA, CDR2 FQGTGA. Trimming pared 2 bases from V and 5 bases from J, leaving 15 bases between. The chain's CDR3 is CASSLGEAAMNEKLFF. CDR3 sequence (DNA): TGTGCCAGCAGCTTAGGAGAGGCAGCGATGAATGAAAAACTGTTTTTT.

In its sample, this clonotype was seen many times. The rearrangement joins TRBV29-1 to TRBJ2-1; TRBD2 matches 10 bases. This CDR3 has 14 amino acids. Losses at the gene ends were 6 bases for V and 10 bases for J; bases not matched to a gene: 12. The germline gives CDR1 SQVTM, CDR2 ANQGSEA. CDR3 region: CSVTTSGWIREQFF. The DNA for the CDR3 is TGCAGCGTCACGACTAGCGGGTGGATTAGGGAGCAGTTCTTC.

This clonotype was seen at least ten times. V is TRBV9 and J is TRBJ2-7; 8 nucleotides match TRBD1. The ends lost 7 bases at V and 3 bases at J; junction bases unmatched: 9. CDR3 length: 14 amino acids. Germline CDR1 is SGDLS and CDR2 is YYNGEE. CDR3 loop: CASSSGQAFYEQYF. The DNA for the CDR3 is TGTGCCAGCTCCTCGGGACAGGCGTTCTACGAGCAGTACTTC. The whole variable domain, remainder taken from reference TRBV9 and TRBJ2-7, is DSGVTQTPKHLITATGQRVTLRCSPRSGDLSVYWYQQSLDQGLQFLIQYYNGEERAKGNILERFSAQQFPDLHSELNLSSLELGDSALYFCASSSGQAFYEQYFGPGTRLTVT.

There are a few counts of this clonotype. The V gene is TRBV28, the J gene TRBJ2-7; TRBD1 matches at 7 bases. V lost 5 bases and J lost 0; bases outside the gene matches: 7. Germline lookup yields CDR1 MDHEN and CDR2 SYDVKM. CDR3 length: 15 amino acids. As DNA, the CDR3 is TGTGCCAGCAGTGCTCCGGGACAGACCTCCTACGAGCAGTACTTC. Residues: CASSAPGQTSYEQYF.

The genes are TRBV7-3 and TRBJ2-1, with D perhaps being TRBD1 or TRBD2 (5 bases each). Germline loops: CDR1 SGHTA, CDR2 FQGTGA. Trimming took off 5 bases at V and 7 bases at J, with 21 bases between the two ends. The CDR3 loop spans 16 amino acids. CDR3 DNA: TGTGCCAGCAGCGTTGATCCGGGGACCCGTTGGAATGAGCAGTTCTTC. Translated, it gives CASSVDPGTRWNEQFF.